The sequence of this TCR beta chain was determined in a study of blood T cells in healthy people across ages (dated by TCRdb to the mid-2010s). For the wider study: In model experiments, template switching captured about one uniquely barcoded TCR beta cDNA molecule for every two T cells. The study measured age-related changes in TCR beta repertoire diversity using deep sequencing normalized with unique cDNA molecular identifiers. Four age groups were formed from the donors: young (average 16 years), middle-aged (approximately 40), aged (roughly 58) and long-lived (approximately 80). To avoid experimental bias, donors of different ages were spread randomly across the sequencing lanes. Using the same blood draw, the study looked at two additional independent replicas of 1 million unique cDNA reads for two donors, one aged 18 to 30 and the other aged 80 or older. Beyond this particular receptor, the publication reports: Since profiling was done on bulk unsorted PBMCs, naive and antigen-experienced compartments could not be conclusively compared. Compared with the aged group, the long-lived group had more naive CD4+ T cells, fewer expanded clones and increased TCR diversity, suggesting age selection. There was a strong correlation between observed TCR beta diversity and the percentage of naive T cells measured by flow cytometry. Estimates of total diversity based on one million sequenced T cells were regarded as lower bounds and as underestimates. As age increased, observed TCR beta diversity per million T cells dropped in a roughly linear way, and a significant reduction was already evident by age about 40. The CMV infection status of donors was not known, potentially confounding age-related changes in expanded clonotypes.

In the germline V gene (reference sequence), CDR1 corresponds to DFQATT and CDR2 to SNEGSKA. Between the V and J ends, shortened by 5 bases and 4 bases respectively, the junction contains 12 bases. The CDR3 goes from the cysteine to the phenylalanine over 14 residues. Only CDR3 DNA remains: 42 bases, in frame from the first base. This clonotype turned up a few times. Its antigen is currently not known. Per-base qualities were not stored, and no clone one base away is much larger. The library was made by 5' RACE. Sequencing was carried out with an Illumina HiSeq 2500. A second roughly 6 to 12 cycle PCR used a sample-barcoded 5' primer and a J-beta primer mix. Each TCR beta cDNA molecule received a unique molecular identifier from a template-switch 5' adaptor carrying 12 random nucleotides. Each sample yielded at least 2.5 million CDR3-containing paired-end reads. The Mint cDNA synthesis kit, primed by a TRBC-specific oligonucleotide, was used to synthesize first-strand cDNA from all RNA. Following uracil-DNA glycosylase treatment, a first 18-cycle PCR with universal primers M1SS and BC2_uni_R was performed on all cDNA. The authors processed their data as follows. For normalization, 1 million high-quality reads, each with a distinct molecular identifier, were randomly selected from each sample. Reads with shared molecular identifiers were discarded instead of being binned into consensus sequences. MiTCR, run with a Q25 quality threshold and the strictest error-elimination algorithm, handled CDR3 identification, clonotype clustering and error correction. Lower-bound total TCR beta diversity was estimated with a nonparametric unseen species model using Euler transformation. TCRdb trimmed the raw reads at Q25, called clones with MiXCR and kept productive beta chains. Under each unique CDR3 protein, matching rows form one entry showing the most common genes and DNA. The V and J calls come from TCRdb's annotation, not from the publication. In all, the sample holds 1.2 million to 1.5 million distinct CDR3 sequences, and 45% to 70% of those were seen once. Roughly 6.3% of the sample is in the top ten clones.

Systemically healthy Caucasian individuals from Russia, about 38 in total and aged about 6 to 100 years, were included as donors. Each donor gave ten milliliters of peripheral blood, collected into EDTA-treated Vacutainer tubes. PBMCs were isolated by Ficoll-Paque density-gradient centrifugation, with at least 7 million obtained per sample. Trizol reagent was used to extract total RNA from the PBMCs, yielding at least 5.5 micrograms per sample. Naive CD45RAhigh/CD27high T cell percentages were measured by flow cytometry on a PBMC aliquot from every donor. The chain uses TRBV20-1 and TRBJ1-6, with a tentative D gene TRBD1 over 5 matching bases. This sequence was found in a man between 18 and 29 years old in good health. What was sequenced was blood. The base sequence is TGCAGTGCTCGCACACGGGGGTATAATTCACCCCTCCACTTT. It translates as CSARTRGYNSPLHF.